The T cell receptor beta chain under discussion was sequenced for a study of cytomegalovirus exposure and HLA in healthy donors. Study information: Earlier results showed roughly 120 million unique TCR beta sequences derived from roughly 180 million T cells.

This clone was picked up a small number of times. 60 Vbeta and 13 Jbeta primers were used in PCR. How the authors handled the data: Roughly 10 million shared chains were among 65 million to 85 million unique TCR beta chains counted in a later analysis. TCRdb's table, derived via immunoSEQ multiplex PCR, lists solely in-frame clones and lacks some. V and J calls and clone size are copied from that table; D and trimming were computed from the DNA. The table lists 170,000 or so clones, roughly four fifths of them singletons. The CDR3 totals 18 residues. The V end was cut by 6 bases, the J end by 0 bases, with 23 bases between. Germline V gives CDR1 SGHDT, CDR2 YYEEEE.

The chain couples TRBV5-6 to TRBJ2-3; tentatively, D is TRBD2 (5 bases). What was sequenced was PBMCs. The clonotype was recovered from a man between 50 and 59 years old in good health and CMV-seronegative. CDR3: CASNSLVSGEISTDTQYF. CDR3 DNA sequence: TGTGCCAGCAACTCGCTTGTTAGTGGGGAGATTAGCACAGATACGCAGTATTTT.